These 30 T cell receptor beta chains were all obtained from the same sample, sequenced in a study of blood T cell repertoires in COVID-19. Repertoires were generated with immunoSEQ multiplex PCR, while TCRdb's copy carries only in-frame clones and drops some. Among about 260,000 clones listed, about 85% were seen once. The sample was peripheral blood. These receptors were obtained from a human donor in a cohort sampled during active COVID-19.

The chain combines TRBV5-1 with TRBJ2-2, with a weak D call TRBD1 (6 bases). The V gene lost 2 bases and the J gene lost 3 bases, with 14 bases spanning the gap. In germline, CDR1 is SGHRS, CDR2 YFSETQ. The CDR3 length is 16 residues. The CDR3 spells CASSFSPGQHTGELFF. The CDR3 region has the DNA TGCGCCAGCAGCTTCTCACCGGGACAACACACCGGGGAGCTGTTTTTT.

The V and J genes are TRBV7-9 and TRBJ2-7; tentatively, D is TRBD1 (5 bases). V lost 1 base, J lost 2 bases, and 9 bases lay in between. This CDR3 spans 14 amino acids. Germline V gene lookup returns CDR1 SEHNR and CDR2 FQNEAQ (reference sequence). The CDR3 protein is CASSLGGGAYEQYF. CDR3 DNA sequence: TGTGCCAGCAGCTTAGGGGGCGGAGCCTACGAGCAGTACTTC.

This chain joins TRBV27 and TRBJ1-2; D not certain. The CDR3 consists of 13 residues. Germline-derived CDR1 and CDR2 are MNHEY and SMNVEV (reference sequence). Deletions cut 8 bases from V and 6 bases from J, with 16 bases between. The chain's CDR3 is CASALGAVDGYTF. The CDR3 DNA reads TGTGCCAGCGCGTTGGGAGCCGTTGATGGCTACACCTTC.

The chain employs TRBV5-1 and TRBJ2-3; TRBD2 aligns across 9 bases. J gave up 0 bases and V 4 bases, and 9 bases lay outside the gene matches. The CDR3 contains 17 residues. The V gene's germline CDR1 is SGHRS and CDR2 YFSETQ. The CDR3 DNA sequence: TGCGCCAGCAGCCGACGGACTAGCGCGACTAGCACAGATACGCAGTATTTT. It is translated as CASSRRTSATSTDTQYF.

This chain connects TRBV19 to TRBJ1-5; possible D gene TRBD1, 5 bases. Germline-derived CDR1 and CDR2 are LNHDA and SQIVND (reference sequence). The CDR3 spans 18 residues. V lost 2 bases to trimming and J lost 3 bases, with 20 bases between them. The CDR3 DNA reads TGTGCCAGTAGTATACGTAGAGGCGGGACGGAAACCAATCAGCCCCAGCATTTT. Translated: CASSIRRGGTETNQPQHF.

The CDR3 sequence is CASSGTSRGYEQYF. The DNA of the CDR3 is TGTGCCAGCAGTGGGACTAGTAGAGGGTACGAGCAGTACTTC. The chain couples TRBV6-2 or TRBV6-3 to TRBJ2-7; 8 nucleotides agree with TRBD2. Germline values: CDR1 MNHEY, CDR2 SVGEGT. V gave up 5 bases and J gave up 4 bases; unmatched junction bases: 7. The CDR3 has 14 residues.

This sequence joins TRBV19 and TRBJ1-3, with unresolved D. Germline V lookup: CDR1 LNHDA, CDR2 SQIVND (reference sequence). The CDR3 has 16 residues. V lost 5 bases and J 0 bases, leaving 14 bases between the germline ends. CDR3 DNA: TGTGCCAGTAGTCGAACCAGGAAGAGCTCTGGAAACACCATATATTTT. As protein: CASSRTRKSSGNTIYF.

V gene TRBV4-1 combines with J gene TRBJ1-2; no reliable D call. The length of the CDR3 is 13 residues. Germline V gene data show CDR1 as MGHRA and CDR2 as YSYEKL. The V and J ends lost 4 bases and 4 bases respectively, with 10 bases between them. CDR3 region: CASSREAGYGYTF. The CDR3 region has the DNA TGCGCCAGCAGCCGCGAAGCGGGCTATGGCTACACCTTC.

The chain recombines TRBV28 with TRBJ2-7; 11 bases agree with TRBD2. This CDR3 region has 14 residues. V lost 5 bases to trimming and J lost 4 bases; unmatched junction nucleotides: 4. In germline, CDR1 is MDHEN, CDR2 SYDVKM. The CDR3 sequence: CASSELAGVYEQYF. In DNA form, the CDR3 reads TGTGCCAGCAGTGAACTAGCGGGAGTTTACGAGCAGTACTTC.

The V gene is TRBV18, the J gene TRBJ1-5, with D possibly matching TRBD1 (6 bases). Trimming left V 5 bases short and J 0 bases short, with 11 bases between. This CDR3 has 15 residues. The germline CDR1 and CDR2 sequences are KGHSH and LQKENI. CDR3 sequence: CASSEGGISNQPQHF. Here the CDR3 DNA reads TGTGCCAGCTCAGAAGGGGGTATTAGCAATCAGCCCCAGCATTTT.

V and J are TRBV19 and TRBJ2-3; D possibly corresponds to TRBD2 (6 bases). Between the trimmed V and J ends, which lost 10 bases and 5 bases, there was a span of 13 bases. In germline, CDR1 is LNHDA, CDR2 SQIVND (reference sequence). CDR3 length equals 12 residues. The CDR3 DNA reads TGTGCCACCGCGGGGACTGTAGATACGCAGTATTTT. Protein sequence: CATAGTVDTQYF.

The V and J genes are TRBV7-6 and TRBJ2-3; TRBD2 matches 9 bases. Germline assignment: CDR1 SGHVS and CDR2 FNYEAQ. J lost 6 bases, V lost 2 bases, and 6 bases had no gene match. The CDR3 covers 15 residues. CDR3 residues: CASSLPAGGTDTQYF. CDR3 DNA sequence: TGTGCCAGCAGCTTACCCGCGGGAGGGACCGATACGCAGTATTTT.

The chain joins TRBV3-1 (or the pseudogene TRBV3-2) to TRBJ2-2; D not certain. Trimming left V 1 base short and J 4 bases short, with 10 bases between. The germline V gene encodes CDR1 LGHDT and CDR2 YNNKEL (reference sequence). The CDR3 extends over 15 amino acids. The CDR3 DNA reads TGTGCCAGCAGCCAAGTATCTCTTTTCACCGGGGAGCTGTTTTTT. Its protein is CASSQVSLFTGELFF.

V gene TRBV7-9 combines with J gene TRBJ2-7; TRBD2 matches 7 bases. V shed 2 bases and J 0 bases; nucleotides not matched to a gene: 4. CDR1 is SEHNR, CDR2 FQNEAQ, per germline (reference sequence). The CDR3 has 15 residues. CDR3 residues: CASSLSGKSSYEQYF. The CDR3 DNA follows: TGTGCCAGCAGCTTAAGCGGGAAGAGCTCCTACGAGCAGTACTTC.

The chain has TRBV29-1 and TRBJ2-1, with D tentatively TRBD1 (6 bases). Germline CDR1 reads SQVTM; CDR2 reads ANQGSEA. The length of the CDR3 is 12 residues. Trimming pared 2 bases from V and 7 bases from J, leaving 9 bases between. In DNA, the CDR3 is TGCAGCGTTGAACTCCAGGGGAATGAGCAGTTCTTC. Its protein is CSVELQGNEQFF.

V and J are TRBV18 and TRBJ2-7; tentative D call: TRBD2 (6 bases). The CDR3 has 14 amino acids. V shed 8 bases and J shed 2 bases, with 16 bases lying between them. Germline loops: CDR1 KGHSH, CDR2 LQKENI. The CDR3 DNA is TGTGCCAGCAAAGAGTTTCCTAGCGCCTACGAGCAGTACTTC. It encodes CASKEFPSAYEQYF.

This clone has only a few counts. This rearrangement joins TRBV19 to TRBJ2-1, with 11 bases identical to TRBD2. The V segment lost 11 bases and the J segment 3 bases; nucleotides outside the gene matches: 3. Germline V gene sequence: CDR1 LNHDA, CDR2 SQIVND (reference sequence). The CDR3 totals 13 residues. This chain's CDR3 is CAGGLADYNEQFF. In DNA form, the CDR3 reads TGTGCCGGGGGACTAGCGGACTACAATGAGCAGTTCTTC.

The table lists this clone with a few counts. The chain joins TRBV2 to TRBJ2-4; 9 nucleotides agree with TRBD1. The CDR3 contains 12 residues. The ends lost 4 bases at V and 16 bases at J; junction bases unmatched: 8. Germline V gene lookup returns CDR1 SNHLY and CDR2 FYNNEI. CDR3: CASSVRNRGHYF. The DNA of the CDR3 is TGTGCCAGCAGTGTCCGGAACAGGGGGCACTACTTC. Supplemented by reference TRBV2 and TRBJ2-4, the full variable domain reads EPEVTQTPSHQVTQMGQEVILRCVPISNHLYFYWYRQILGQKVEFLVSFYNNEISEKSEIFDDQFSVERPDGSNFTLKIRSTKLEDSAMYFCASSVRNRGHYFGAGTRLSVL.

The chain couples TRBV5-1 to TRBJ2-7, with D perhaps matching TRBD1 (6 bases). V was pared by 3 bases and J by 2 bases, with 12 bases between. This CDR3 contains 14 residues. The germline CDR1 and CDR2 sequences are SGHRS and YFSETQ. The CDR3 DNA sequence: TGCGCCAGCAGCTCGGGACACGGAACCTACGAGCAGTACTTC. This codes for CASSSGHGTYEQYF.

V is TRBV28 and J is TRBJ1-5, with 9 bases aligning to TRBD1. CDR1 MDHEN and CDR2 SYDVKM come from the germline V gene. CDR3 length: 15 residues. Losses at the gene ends were 1 base for V and 7 bases for J; bases not matched to a gene: 5. CDR3 in DNA: TGTGCCAGCAGTTTATTAGACAGGGGGAAACAGCCCCAGCATTTT. This sequence encodes CASSLLDRGKQPQHF.

The genes are TRBV2 and TRBJ2-3; 13 bases fit TRBD2. The trim removed 8 bases at V and 3 bases at J, leaving 2 bases unmatched. Germline-derived CDR1 and CDR2 are SNHLY and FYNNEI. CDR3 length: 14 residues. CDR3 protein: CASGGLAGTDTQYF. The CDR3 nucleotides read TGTGCCAGCGGGGGACTAGCGGGGACAGATACGCAGTATTTT. Together with reference TRBV2 and TRBJ2-3, the CDR3 gives the full variable domain: EPEVTQTPSHQVTQMGQEVILRCVPISNHLYFYWYRQILGQKVEFLVSFYNNEISEKSEIFDDQFSVERPDGSNFTLKIRSTKLEDSAMYFCASGGLAGTDTQYFGPGTRLTVL.

This chain uses TRBV5-1 with TRBJ2-1; D possibly corresponds to TRBD2 (6 bases). V lost 2 bases and J lost 4, with 13 bases in between. CDR3 length: 15 amino acids. Germline V CDR1 and CDR2: SGHRS, YFSETQ. CDR3 loop: CASSLTGTEYNEQFF. CDR3 nucleotides: TGCGCCAGCAGCTTAACCGGGACTGAATACAATGAGCAGTTCTTC.

This clone was detected only a few times. CDR3 DNA sequence: TGTGCCAGCAGCCCCCGAGGAGGGGAAACTAACTATGGCTACACCTTC. It yields the protein CASSPRGGETNYGYTF. The J gene is TRBJ1-2, the V gene TRBV4-2, with a weak D call TRBD1 (5 bases). V dropped 4 bases and J dropped 0 bases, with 15 bases sitting between them. The CDR3 spans 16 residues. Germline assignment: CDR1 LGHNA and CDR2 YNFKEQ.

CDR3 DNA: TGTGCCAGCAGACCTAGGACTAGCGACGACAATGAGCAGTTCTTC. This translates into CASRPRTSDDNEQFF. This chain joins TRBV5-4 and TRBJ2-1, with 9 bases that match TRBD2. This CDR3 has 15 residues. Per the germline V gene, CDR1 is SGHNT and CDR2 is YYREEE (reference sequence). J gave up 5 bases and V 5 bases, and 8 bases lay outside the gene matches.

The chain is built from TRBV5-1 and TRBJ2-7; tentatively, D is TRBD2 (5 bases). V lost 3 bases and J lost 1, with 17 bases in between. Germline values: CDR1 SGHRS, CDR2 YFSETQ. CDR3 length: 16 residues. The CDR3 nucleotides are TGCGCCAGCAGCTCACAAACACGGGGTCTTTCCTACGAGCAGTACTTC. Encoded protein: CASSSQTRGLSYEQYF.

The rearrangement links TRBV9 to TRBJ1-1, with 10 bases aligning to TRBD1. Trimming cost V 1 base and J 5 bases; bases outside gene matches: 5. CDR1 is SGDLS, CDR2 YYNGEE, per germline. The CDR3 runs to 15 residues. The CDR3 DNA sequence: TGTGCCAGCAGCGTAATGGGACAGGGGTTGACTGAAGCTTTCTTT. It specifies CASSVMGQGLTEAFF.

V usage is TRBV11-2 and J usage is TRBJ1-4, with 10 bases lining up with TRBD1. Germline V gene lookup returns CDR1 SGHAT and CDR2 FQNNGV. The CDR3 runs 15 residues. Germline trimming cut 4 bases from V and 10 bases from J; bases unmatched to any gene: 9. CDR3 residues: CASSYTGRDRGKLFF. In nucleotides, the CDR3 is TGTGCCAGCAGCTACACTGGCCGGGACAGGGGAAAACTGTTTTTT.

This sequence joins TRBV7-9 and TRBJ2-5, with D possibly matching TRBD1 (6 bases). With 5 bases removed from V and 3 bases from J, the gap between germline ends came to 13 bases. In germline, CDR1 is SEHNR, CDR2 FQNEAQ (reference sequence). This CDR3 has 14 residues. CDR3 sequence reads: CASSLGAGEETQYF. CDR3 bases: TGTGCCAGCAGCCTGGGGGCAGGTGAAGAGACCCAGTACTTC.

This chain joins TRBV5-6 and TRBJ2-7; tentatively, D is TRBD2 (5 bases). This CDR3 has 14 residues. Deletions cut 3 bases from V and 0 bases from J, with 10 bases between. CDR1 and CDR2 from the germline V gene are SGHDT and YYEEEE. The CDR3 loop reads CASSSTGISYEQYF. The DNA for the CDR3 is TGTGCCAGCAGCTCTACCGGGATCTCCTACGAGCAGTACTTC.

The rearrangement uses TRBV6-6 and TRBJ1-4, with D unresolved. Trimming took off 4 bases at V and 5 bases at J, with 14 bases between the two ends. CDR3 size: 15 residues. Germline assignment: CDR1 MNHNY and CDR2 SVGAGI (reference sequence). This CDR3 is CASSLGSSLNEKLFF. The CDR3 bases are TGTGCCAGCAGTTTGGGCAGCAGTCTGAATGAAAAACTGTTTTTT.